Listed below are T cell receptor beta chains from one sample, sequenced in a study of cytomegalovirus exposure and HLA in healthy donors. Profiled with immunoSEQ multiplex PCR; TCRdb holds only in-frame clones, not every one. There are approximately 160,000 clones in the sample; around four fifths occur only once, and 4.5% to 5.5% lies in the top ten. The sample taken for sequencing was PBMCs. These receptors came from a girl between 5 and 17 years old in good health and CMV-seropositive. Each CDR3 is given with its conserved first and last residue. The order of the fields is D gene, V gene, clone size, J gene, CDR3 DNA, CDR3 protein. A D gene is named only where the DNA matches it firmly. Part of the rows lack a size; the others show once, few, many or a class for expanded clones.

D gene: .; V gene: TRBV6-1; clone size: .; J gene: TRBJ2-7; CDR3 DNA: TGTGCCAGCACCGGACTTTTCCACGAGCAGTACTTC; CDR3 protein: CASTGLFHEQYF
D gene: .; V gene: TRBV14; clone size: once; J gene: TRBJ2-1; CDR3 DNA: TGTGCCAGCAGCCTCAGAGCGGGTGGGGGTCGGCATGAGCAGTTCTTC; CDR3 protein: CASSLRAGGGRHEQFF
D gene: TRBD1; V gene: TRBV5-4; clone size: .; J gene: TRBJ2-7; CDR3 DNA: TGTGCCAGCAGCTTACCGGGGACAGGGGGCGTCGAGCAGTACTTC; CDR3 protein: CASSLPGTGGVEQYF
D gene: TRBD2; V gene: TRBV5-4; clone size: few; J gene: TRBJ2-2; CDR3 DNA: TGTGCCAGCAGCGTCCCGGACCTAGCGGGGGGGCGGGAGCTGTTTTTT; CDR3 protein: CASSVPDLAGGRELFF
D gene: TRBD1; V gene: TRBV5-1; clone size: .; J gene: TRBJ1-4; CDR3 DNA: TGCGCCAGCAGCCCCGCAGGGACAGATAATGAAAAACTGTTTTTT; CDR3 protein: CASSPAGTDNEKLFF
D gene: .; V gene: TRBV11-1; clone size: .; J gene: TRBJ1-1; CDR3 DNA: TGTGCCAGCAGCTTTCAGGTTTCAGAAGCTTTCTTT; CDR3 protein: CASSFQVSEAFF
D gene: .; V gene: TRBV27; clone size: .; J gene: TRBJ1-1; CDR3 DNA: TGTGCCAGCAGTTTATCGGTCCCGGGATTAAACACTGAAGCTTTCTTT; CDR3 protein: CASSLSVPGLNTEAFF
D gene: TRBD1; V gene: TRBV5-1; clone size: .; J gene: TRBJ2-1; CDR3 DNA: TGCGCCAGCAGCTTTGGACAGGCCTCCAATGAGCAGTTCTTC; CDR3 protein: CASSFGQASNEQFF
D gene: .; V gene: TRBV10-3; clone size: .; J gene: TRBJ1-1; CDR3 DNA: TGTGCCATCAGTTCCATGAACACTGAAGCTTTCTTT; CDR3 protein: CAISSMNTEAFF
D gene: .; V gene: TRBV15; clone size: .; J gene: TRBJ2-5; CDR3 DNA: TGTGCCACCAGCAGAGACCCTGAGGGAAACCCACAAGAGACCCAGTACTTC; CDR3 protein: CATSRDPEGNPQETQYF
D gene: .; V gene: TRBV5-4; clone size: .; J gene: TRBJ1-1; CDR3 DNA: TGTGCCAGCAGTTGGGGGCAGGGGAAGCCTGAAGCTTTCTTT; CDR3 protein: CASSWGQGKPEAFF
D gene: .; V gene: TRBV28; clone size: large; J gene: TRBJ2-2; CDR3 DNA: TGTGCCAGCAGTCCGCCCACTTGGGGCAGCACCGGGGAGCTGTTTTTT; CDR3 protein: CASSPPTWGSTGELFF
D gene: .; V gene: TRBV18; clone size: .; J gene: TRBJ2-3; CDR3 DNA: TGTGCCAGCTCACGGGCACGCACAGATACGCAGTATTTT; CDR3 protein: CASSRARTDTQYF
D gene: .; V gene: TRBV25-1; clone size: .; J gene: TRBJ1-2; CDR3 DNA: TGTGCCAGCAGTGAATCGTTCATTGGGAGGGCGAACTATGGCTACACCTTC; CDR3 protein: CASSESFIGRANYGYTF
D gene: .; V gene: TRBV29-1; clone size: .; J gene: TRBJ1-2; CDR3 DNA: TGCAGCGCTAAGGGAACAGGGACCTCCTATGGCTACACCTTC; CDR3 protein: CSAKGTGTSYGYTF
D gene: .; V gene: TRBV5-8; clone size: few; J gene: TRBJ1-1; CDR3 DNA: TGTGCCAGCAGCTTGCGCCTGGGGGGGGCTACTGAAGCTTTCTTT; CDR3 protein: CASSLRLGGATEAFF
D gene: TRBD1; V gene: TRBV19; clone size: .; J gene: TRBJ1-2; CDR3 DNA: TGTGCCAGCGCAGCCGGGACAGGGGGCGGCTATGGCTACACCTTC; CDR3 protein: CASAAGTGGGYGYTF